This T cell receptor (beta chain) was recovered during a study of blood T cell repertoires in COVID-19. Overall study context: Italy, Spain and the United States were the sources of the convalescent and acute COVID-19 samples. Nucleic acid was either cDNA or gDNA, and it came from T cells, B-cell-depleted T cells, or PBMCs.

Original methodology: Estimates of nucleated cell counts were drawn from the amplification of reference gene primers. TCRdb's copy holds only in-frame clones and misses some; the assay was immunoSEQ multiplex PCR. The V and J calls and clone size come from that table; D and trimming were worked out from the DNA. The table lists about 120,000 clones, roughly four fifths of them singletons. The CDR3 spans 14 residues. J gave up 8 bases and V 11 bases, and 16 bases lay outside the gene matches. CDR1 and CDR2 from the germline V gene are LNHDA and SQIVND (reference sequence). This receptor was obtained from a human donor in a cohort sampled during active COVID-19. The sample was peripheral blood. The V gene is TRBV19, the J gene TRBJ1-2, with 8 bases that match TRBD1. CDR3 in amino acids: CASAGTGVTKGYTF. For the CDR3, the DNA is TGTGCCTCGGCCGGGACAGGTGTCACAAAGGGCTACACCTTC.